The present T cell receptor beta chain was sequenced within a study of shared clonotypes between healthy human individuals. About the research overall: Ranging from 18 to 49 in age, donors were two women and a few men.

Findings and limits, study-wide: Among non-shared clonotypes, generation probabilities were lower than among those shared by all four donors.

A word on this clone: Its antigen is not known.

Healthy adults negative for HIV, lacking recent acute infections or vaccinations, served as donors. At the deep level, the assay was run. Only in-frame clones appear in the TCRdb table, and some are missing; sequencing was by immunoSEQ multiplex PCR. The sample includes more than 2 million clones, more than 90% seen only once; the top ten take around 0.13%. This TCR came from a man between 18 and 29 years old in good health. The sequencing sample was made of naive CD4+ T cells sorted from blood. Stated subset: CD45RA+ positively selected.

The CDR3, as DNA: TGTGCCAGCAGCTTAATAGGTAACTATGAGCAGTTCTTC. This sequence encodes CASSLIGNYEQFF. The V and J genes are TRBV7-2 and TRBJ2-1; no clear D. This CDR3 comprises 13 residues. Germline V CDR1 and CDR2: SGHTA, FQGNSA. The V and J ends lost 2 bases and 8 bases respectively, with 10 bases between them.